These 29 T cell receptor beta chains share one sample of origin, sequenced in a study of early T cells in non-severe SARS-CoV-2 infection. TCRdb ran MiXCR on the 5' RACE reads and lists one entry per CDR3 protein. The data show some 83,000 distinct CDR3 sequences, more than 9% seen once. The specimen was whole blood, collected at baseline. These receptor sequences come from an adult who was a healthcare worker with PCR-confirmed SARS-CoV-2 infection or an uninfected control (not recorded which).

The V gene is TRBV12-3 or TRBV12-4, the J gene TRBJ2-7; TRBD2 agrees at 7 bases. J lost 3 bases, V lost 6 bases, and 11 bases had no gene match. The CDR3 totals 15 residues. CDR3 loop: CASRAGVKRGYEQYF. DNA for the CDR3: TGTGCCAGCAGAGCCGGGGTGAAGCGGGGCTACGAGCAGTACTTC.

In this sample, this clonotype turned up many times. This chain joins TRBV30 and TRBJ1-1; 7 positions agree with TRBD1. CDR1 is GTSNPN, CDR2 SVGIG, per germline (reference sequence). This CDR3 is built from 13 residues. J gave up 5 bases and V 2 bases, and 5 bases lay outside the gene matches. The CDR3 spells CAWSTTGRTEAFF. The DNA for the CDR3 is TGTGCCTGGAGTACGACAGGGAGGACTGAAGCTTTCTTT.

A single count supports this clonotype. The CDR3 nucleotides are TGTGCCAGCAGCTCCCGGGGACTAGTACTATCCAATGAGCAGTTCTTC. Residues: CASSSRGLVLSNEQFF. The V gene is TRBV27, the J gene TRBJ2-1; 8 nucleotides agree with TRBD2. The germline V gene has CDR1 MNHEY and CDR2 SMNVEV (reference sequence). The CDR3 loop spans 16 amino acids. V trimming: 6 bases; J trimming: 6 bases; junction bases outside the gene matches: 13.

In its sample, this clonotype was seen many times. The V gene is TRBV4-2, the J gene TRBJ2-7; TRBD2 agrees at 10 bases. Germline V gene lookup returns CDR1 LGHNA and CDR2 YNFKEQ. CDR3 length: 17 amino acids. The V gene end was trimmed by 4 bases and the J gene end by 6 bases; junction bases not matched to a gene: 15. CDR3 DNA sequence: TGTGCCAGCAGCCCCTATCTAGGGGCTAGCGGGAGTCTCGAGCAGTACTTC. Encoded protein: CASSPYLGASGSLEQYF.

This clonotype was seen repeatedly, ten times or more. The chain uses TRBV28 and TRBJ1-1; D remains ambiguous. The CDR3 is 15 residues long. Germline lookup yields CDR1 MDHEN and CDR2 SYDVKM. Trimming removed 2 bases from V and 0 bases from J, with 10 bases in between. CDR3 sequence: CASSLRAVLNTEAFF. CDR3 sequence (DNA): TGTGCCAGCAGTTTACGGGCAGTACTGAACACTGAAGCTTTCTTT.

This clonotype was counted at least ten times. This chain connects TRBV11-2 to TRBJ2-5, with D uncertain. CDR1 and CDR2 from the germline V gene are SGHAT and FQNNGV. V lost 2 bases and J lost 5, with 12 bases in between. CDR3 size: 14 residues. CDR3 DNA sequence: TGTGCCAGCAGCTTAACCCACAACGGCGAGACCCAGTACTTC. Its translation: CASSLTHNGETQYF.

This clonotype showed up just a few times. The chain is built from TRBV7-9 and TRBJ2-7; perhaps TRBD2 as D (5 bases). CDR1 is SEHNR and CDR2 is FQNEAQ in the germline V gene (reference sequence). Trimming cost V 1 base and J 3 bases, with 10 bases left between them. The CDR3 has 14 amino acids. The CDR3 DNA reads TGTGCCAGCAGCTTAGTGGCTAGCTTCTACGAGCAGTACTTC. Protein: CASSLVASFYEQYF.

This clonotype has just a few counts. The chain uses TRBV7-9 and TRBJ2-1; the D gene is possibly TRBD1 (7 bases). Deletions cut 3 bases from V and 8 bases from J, with 11 bases between. The CDR3 totals 13 residues. Germline V gives CDR1 SEHNR, CDR2 FQNEAQ (reference sequence). The CDR3 coding sequence is TGTGCCAGCAGCTTGTCAGGGGGGTATGAGCAGTTCTTC. It is translated as CASSLSGGYEQFF.

The chain combines TRBV28 with TRBJ1-2, with unresolved D. Germline values: CDR1 MDHEN, CDR2 SYDVKM. Trimming took 2 bases from V and 7 from J, leaving 8 bases between them. The CDR3 consists of 12 residues. The CDR3 sequence: CASSLKGFGYTF. The DNA of the CDR3 is TGTGCCAGCAGTTTAAAGGGATTTGGCTACACCTTC.

This chain links TRBV3-1 with TRBJ2-1; D gene ambiguous. Germline-derived CDR1 and CDR2 are LGHDT and YNNKEL (reference sequence). V dropped 3 bases and J dropped 6 bases, with 9 bases sitting between them. This CDR3 comprises 13 residues. The CDR3 DNA reads TGTGCCAGCAGCCACCTCCTAGGCAATGAGCAGTTCTTC. Translation gives CASSHLLGNEQFF.

This clonotype has at least ten counts. This chain links TRBV4-2 with TRBJ2-4; 12 bases are shared with TRBD1. Germline V lookup: CDR1 LGHNA, CDR2 YNFKEQ. After removal of 0 bases from V and 7 bases from J, the junction contained 13 bases not matched to a gene. This CDR3 comprises 19 residues. Here the CDR3 DNA reads TGTGCCAGCAGCCAAGATTCGGCACTCGGGACAGGGGGCGCGAACATTCAGTACTTC. Its protein is CASSQDSALGTGGANIQYF.

In its sample, this clonotype was seen many times. V and J are TRBV30 and TRBJ2-1; tentatively, D is TRBD2 (5 bases). The CDR3 length is 16 residues. V was trimmed by 2 bases and J by 10 bases, leaving 24 bases between them. Germline values: CDR1 GTSNPN, CDR2 SVGIG (reference sequence). The CDR3 sequence: CAWSKGAPPPLGEQFF. The CDR3, as DNA: TGTGCCTGGAGTAAGGGAGCCCCACCGCCGCTTGGGGAGCAGTTCTTC.

This clonotype appeared a few times. The chain couples TRBV11-2 to TRBJ1-1; 8 bases line up with TRBD1. The CDR3 extends over 14 amino acids. CDR1 is SGHAT and CDR2 is FQNNGV in the germline V gene. J lost 6 bases, V lost 1 base, and 4 bases had no gene match. The CDR3 here is CASSLGAGGSEAFF. CDR3 nucleotides: TGTGCCAGCAGCTTAGGGGCAGGGGGCTCTGAAGCTTTCTTT.

This clonotype was observed a handful of times. The CDR3 coding sequence is TGCGCCAGCAGCCCTCCCTTCCGGGACAGGGATTATGGCTACACCTTC. Protein product: CASSPPFRDRDYGYTF. V usage is TRBV5-1 and J usage is TRBJ1-2, with 9 bases identical to TRBD1. V was pared by 4 bases and J by 5 bases, with 12 bases of the junction left unmatched. Germline V gene data show CDR1 as SGHRS and CDR2 as YFSETQ. The CDR3 spans 16 residues.

This clonotype occurred a few times. This chain links TRBV7-2 with TRBJ2-1; 10 nucleotides match TRBD2. Germline CDR1 and CDR2: SGHTA and FQGNSA. Losses at the gene ends were 4 bases for V and 9 bases for J; bases not matched to a gene: 6. The CDR3 spans 14 residues. CDR3 sequence reads: CASSYTSGMGEQFF. CDR3 in DNA: TGTGCCAGCAGCTATACTAGCGGGATGGGTGAGCAGTTCTTC. Combining the CDR3 with reference TRBV7-2 and TRBJ2-1 gives the whole variable domain GAGVSQSPSNKVTEKGKDVELRCDPISGHTALYWYRQSLGQGLEFLIYFQGNSAPDKSGLPSDRFSAERTGGSVSTLTIQRTQQEDSAVYLCASSYTSGMGEQFFGPGTRLTVL.

V is TRBV5-1 and J is TRBJ1-4, with 8 nucleotides matching TRBD1. The length of the CDR3 is 15 residues. The V gene's germline CDR1 is SGHRS and CDR2 YFSETQ. V gave up 3 bases and J gave up 8 bases; unmatched junction bases: 9. CDR3 DNA: TGCGCCAGCAGCTCCCGAGGGACAGGCGGGGAAAAACTGTTTTTT. It specifies CASSSRGTGGEKLFF.

This clonotype has just a few counts. CDR3 sequence reads: CASSWAEDSPLHF. DNA for the CDR3: TGTGCCAGCAGCTGGGCCGAAGATTCACCCCTCCACTTT. J is TRBJ1-6 and V is TRBV7-9; unclear D gene. This CDR3 contains 13 residues. CDR1 and CDR2 from the germline V gene are SEHNR and FQNEAQ (reference sequence). Trimming stripped 4 bases from V and 8 bases from J, with 9 bases between.

This clonotype occurred many times. The chain couples TRBV14 to TRBJ1-1; D might be TRBD1 (5 bases). V lost 1 base and J 1 base, leaving 13 bases between the germline ends. The length of the CDR3 is 16 residues. Per the germline V gene, CDR1 is SGHDN and CDR2 is FVKESK. The CDR3 protein is CASSQVWRQGNTEAFF. Written as DNA, the CDR3 is TGTGCCAGCAGCCAAGTATGGAGGCAGGGGAACACTGAAGCTTTCTTT.

The rearrangement joins TRBV27 to TRBJ2-2, with TRBD2 matching 13 bases. Germline CDR1 MNHEY, CDR2 SMNVEV (reference sequence). The CDR3 consists of 15 residues. Trimming at V came to 0 bases and at J to 8 bases, leaving 0 bases not matched to a gene. The CDR3 sequence is CASSLSGLAGGELFF. As DNA, the CDR3 is TGTGCCAGCAGTTTATCGGGACTAGCGGGAGGGGAGCTGTTTTTT.

This clonotype showed up many times. The CDR3 loop reads CSAAGLDKNIQYF. The CDR3 DNA follows: TGCAGTGCTGCGGGACTAGATAAAAACATTCAGTACTTC. J is TRBJ2-4 and V is TRBV20-1; 8 positions agree with TRBD2. This CDR3 is 13 amino acids long. V lost 5 bases and J lost 4; bases outside the gene matches: 4. Germline V gene lookup returns CDR1 DFQATT and CDR2 SNEGSKA (reference sequence).

The sample holds a few counts of this clonotype. The rearrangement uses TRBV11-2 and TRBJ2-5; D gene uncertain. The germline gives CDR1 SGHAT, CDR2 FQNNGV. The ends were cut back, 6 bases at V and 1 base at J, with 9 bases in the middle. This CDR3 region has 13 residues. This chain's CDR3 is CASSPAPQETQYF. CDR3 sequence (DNA): TGTGCCAGCAGTCCCGCACCCCAAGAGACCCAGTACTTC.

V usage is TRBV20-1 and J usage is TRBJ2-5, with TRBD2 matching 7 bases. CDR1 DFQATT and CDR2 SNEGSKA come from the germline V gene (reference sequence). The CDR3 has 14 residues. With V trimmed by 6 bases and J by 0 bases, 7 bases remained unmatched. Here the CDR3 DNA reads TGCAGTGCCAAAGGACTAGGGGACCAAGAGACCCAGTACTTC. As protein: CSAKGLGDQETQYF.

This clonotype has at least ten counts. The rearrangement uses TRBV15 and TRBJ2-1; 9 bases are a match to TRBD2. The CDR3 has 16 residues. V was clipped by 0 bases and J by 4 bases; unmatched bases: 4. Looked up from germline, CDR1 is LNHNV and CDR2 is YYDKDF (reference sequence). The CDR3 nucleotides are TGTGCCACCAGCAGAGATCCGGGACTAGCATACAATGAGCAGTTCTTC. Translating gives CATSRDPGLAYNEQFF.

There are many counts of this clonotype. This chain connects TRBV19 to TRBJ2-3, with D tentatively TRBD2 (6 bases). The CDR3 runs 20 residues. The V end was cut by 4 bases, the J end by 3 bases, with 29 bases between. Looked up from germline, CDR1 is LNHDA and CDR2 is SQIVND (reference sequence). The CDR3: CASSTPGVTSRIQRTDTQYF. In nucleotides, the CDR3 is TGTGCCAGTAGTACCCCGGGAGTCACGTCAAGAATACAAAGGACAGATACGCAGTATTTT.

This clonotype has just a few counts. The chain uses TRBV5-1 and TRBJ1-2; 7 nucleotides match TRBD1. The CDR3 runs to 14 residues. Unmatched junction bases numbered 4, after V lost 2 bases and J lost 3 bases. In germline, CDR1 is SGHRS, CDR2 YFSETQ. The CDR3 DNA reads TGCGCCAGCAGCTTTTCAACAGGGGACTATGGCTACACCTTC. Translation: CASSFSTGDYGYTF.

This rearrangement joins TRBV12-3 or TRBV12-4 to TRBJ2-1; D unresolved. Between the trimmed V and J ends, which lost 7 bases and 0 bases, there was a span of 13 bases. The CDR3 totals 15 residues. CDR3 in DNA: TGTGCCAGCACCCATACTCCCCACTCCTACAATGAGCAGTTCTTC. It encodes CASTHTPHSYNEQFF.

In this sample, this clonotype turned up many times. The chain recombines TRBV7-8 with TRBJ1-4; 10 bases fit TRBD1. The CDR3 consists of 15 residues. From germline, CDR1 is SGHVS and CDR2 FQNEAQ. J was trimmed by 7 bases and V by 5 bases; bases with no gene match: 7. CDR3 sequence (DNA): TGTGCCAGCAGCCAGGGACAGGGGCAGGCTGAAAAACTGTTTTTT. It is translated as CASSQGQGQAEKLFF.

This clonotype was picked up a small number of times. The V and J genes are TRBV7-3 and TRBJ2-2; 9 nucleotides line up with TRBD2. This CDR3 contains 15 residues. CDR1 and CDR2 (germline): SGHTA, FQGTGA. V was pared by 4 bases and J by 6 bases, with 6 bases of the junction left unmatched. The CDR3 loop reads CASSWGLAGAGELFF. The CDR3 DNA reads as TGTGCCAGCAGCTGGGGACTAGCCGGGGCCGGGGAGCTGTTTTTT. The full variable domain, its missing parts supplied by reference TRBV7-3 and TRBJ2-2, is GAGVSQTPSNKVTEKGKYVELRCDPISGHTALYWYRQSLGQGPEFLIYFQGTGAADDSGLPNDRFFAVRPEGSVSTLKIQRTERGDSAVYLCASSWGLAGAGELFFGEGSRLTVL.

V and J are TRBV11-2 and TRBJ2-2; the D is unclear. The V gene lost 5 bases and the J gene lost 8 bases, with 9 bases spanning the gap. This CDR3 is built from 12 residues. Germline values: CDR1 SGHAT, CDR2 FQNNGV. CDR3: CASSEGPGELFF. CDR3 in DNA: TGTGCCAGCAGCGAAGGCCCAGGGGAGCTGTTTTTT.